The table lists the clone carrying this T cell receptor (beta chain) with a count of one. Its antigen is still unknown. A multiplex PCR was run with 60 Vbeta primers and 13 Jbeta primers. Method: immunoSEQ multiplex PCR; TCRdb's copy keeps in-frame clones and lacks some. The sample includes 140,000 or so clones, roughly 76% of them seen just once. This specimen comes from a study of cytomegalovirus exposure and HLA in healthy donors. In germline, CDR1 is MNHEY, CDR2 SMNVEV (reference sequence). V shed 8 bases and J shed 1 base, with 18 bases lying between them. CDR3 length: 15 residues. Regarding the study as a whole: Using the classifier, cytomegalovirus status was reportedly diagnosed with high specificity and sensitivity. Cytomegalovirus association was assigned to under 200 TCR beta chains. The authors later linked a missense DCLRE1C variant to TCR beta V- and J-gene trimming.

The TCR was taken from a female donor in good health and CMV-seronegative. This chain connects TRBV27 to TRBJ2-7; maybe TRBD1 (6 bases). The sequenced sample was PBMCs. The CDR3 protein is CASSPRQGLSYEQYF. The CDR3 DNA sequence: TGTGCCAGCTCCCCTAGGCAGGGGCTGTCCTACGAGCAGTACTTC.